One and the same sample provided the 19 T cell receptor beta chains below, sequenced in a study of cytomegalovirus exposure and HLA in healthy donors. Primers: 60 Vbeta forward and 13 Jbeta reverse. Produced via immunoSEQ multiplex PCR; TCRdb's table is partial and in-frame only. The sample consists of some 110,000 clones, about four fifths of them appearing once. The sequenced sample consisted of PBMCs. These receptors originate from a young man in good health and CMV-seropositive.

The genes are TRBV5-1 and TRBJ2-7; 9 nucleotides match TRBD2. The CDR3 runs to 16 residues. J was trimmed by 2 bases and V by 0 bases; bases with no gene match: 6. The V gene's germline CDR1 is SGHRS and CDR2 YFSETQ. In nucleotides, the CDR3 is TGCGCCAGCAGCTTGGTAGCGGGGGCGACCCCCTACGAGCAGTACTTC. Translating it yields CASSLVAGATPYEQYF.

This clone was counted only a few times. The rearrangement uses TRBV30 and TRBJ1-2; unclear D gene. V lost 3 bases to trimming and J lost 5 bases, with 22 bases between them. The length of the CDR3 is 16 residues. Germline V CDR1 and CDR2: GTSNPN, SVGIG (reference sequence). The CDR3 reads CAWRRGRVRDLYGYTF. The DNA for the CDR3 is TGTGCCTGGAGAAGAGGAAGGGTGAGGGATCTGTATGGCTACACCTTC. Together with reference TRBV30 and TRBJ1-2, the CDR3 gives the full variable domain: SQTIHQWPATLVQPVGSPLSLECTVEGTSNPNLYWYRQAAGRGLQLLFYSVGIGQISSEVPQNLSASRPQDRQFILSSKKLLLSDSGFYLCAWRRGRVRDLYGYTFGSGTRLTVV.

This rearrangement joins TRBV7-2 to TRBJ2-1, with TRBD2 identical over 9 bases. Unmatched junction bases numbered 9, after V lost 5 bases and J lost 4 bases. Germline V lookup: CDR1 SGHTA, CDR2 FQGNSA. The CDR3 contains 16 residues. CDR3 region: CASSPPGSGGYNEQFF. The DNA of the CDR3 is TGTGCCAGCAGCCCCCCGGGTAGCGGGGGTTACAATGAGCAGTTCTTC.

The chain recombines TRBV7-2 with TRBJ2-1; TRBD2 agrees at 14 bases. The CDR3 covers 15 residues. The germline V gene has CDR1 SGHTA and CDR2 FQGNSA. V gave up 6 bases and J gave up 10 bases; unmatched junction bases: 8. CDR3 amino acids: CASSPGLAGVREQFF. In DNA, the CDR3 is TGTGCCAGCAGTCCGGGACTAGCGGGAGTAAGAGAGCAGTTCTTC.

The genes are TRBV21-1 and TRBJ1-2. TRBV21-1 is a documented pseudogene. The CDR3 sequence is 16 residues long. The CDR3 protein is CASSKGPGEGKDGYTF. DNA for the CDR3: TGTGCCAGCAGCAAAGGGCCGGGGGAGGGAAAGGATGGCTACACCTTC.

This chain connects TRBV27 to TRBJ2-7; 12 nucleotides agree with TRBD1. The germline V gene has CDR1 MNHEY and CDR2 SMNVEV (reference sequence). The CDR3 runs to 14 residues. Trimming cost V 6 bases and J 6 bases; bases outside gene matches: 6. The DNA of the CDR3 is TGTGCCAGCAGGGAGGGACAGGGGGCGCGCGAGCAGTACTTC. Protein: CASREGQGAREQYF.

CDR3 in DNA: TGTGCCAGCAGTTACGGCAGGGGCTCCTACGAGCAGTACTTC. Translation gives CASSYGRGSYEQYF. The chain uses TRBV6-5 and TRBJ2-7, with TRBD1 as a possible D gene (6 bases). The germline V gene encodes CDR1 MNHEY and CDR2 SVGAGI. The CDR3 spans 14 residues. The V and J ends lost 2 bases and 0 bases respectively, with 8 bases between them.

The V gene is TRBV7-3, the J gene TRBJ2-3; maybe TRBD1 (6 bases). Germline CDR1 is SGHTA and CDR2 is FQGTGA. The CDR3 spans 14 residues. V lost 4 bases, J lost 5 bases, and 13 bases lay in between. In DNA, the CDR3 is TGTGCCAGCAGCTATACAGGGCCCCAAGATACGCAGTATTTT. Encoded protein: CASSYTGPQDTQYF.

This chain uses TRBV10-3 with TRBJ2-7; 8 bases fit TRBD1. Germline V gives CDR1 ENHRY, CDR2 SYGVKD. This CDR3 region has 13 residues. The V gene end was trimmed by 8 bases and the J gene end by 6 bases; junction bases not matched to a gene: 9. The CDR3 DNA reads as TGTGCCATCGGACCGGGACAGGAGGGCGAGCAGTACTTC. Encoded protein: CAIGPGQEGEQYF.

The chain has TRBV25-1 and TRBJ2-7; 10 bases map to TRBD1. The germline CDR1 and CDR2 sequences are MGHDK and SYGVNS. J lost 4 bases, V lost 3 bases, and 6 bases had no gene match. The CDR3 length is 15 residues. CDR3 sequence: CASSDSRTGGYEQYF. In DNA form, the CDR3 reads TGTGCCAGCAGTGACTCTAGGACAGGGGGGTACGAGCAGTACTTC.

The chain has TRBV28 and TRBJ2-7; 7 positions match TRBD1. CDR3 size: 14 residues. V lost 7 bases, J lost 7 bases, and 13 bases stayed unmatched. CDR1 is MDHEN and CDR2 is SYDVKM in the germline V gene. CDR3 nucleotide sequence: TGTGCCAGCACCTCCGCCGGACAGGAAGTAGAGCAGTACTTC. As protein: CASTSAGQEVEQYF.

The rearrangement joins TRBV5-5 to TRBJ1-4; D is perhaps TRBD1 (5 bases). The germline V and J ends were trimmed by 1 base and 3 bases, with 16 bases remaining between them. Germline CDR1 and CDR2: SGHKS and YYEKEE (reference sequence). The CDR3 runs to 17 residues. The chain's CDR3 is CASSLSSRRGANEKLFF. CDR3 nucleotide sequence: TGTGCCAGCAGCTTGTCTTCTAGGCGGGGGGCTAATGAAAAACTGTTTTTT.

The gene calls are TRBV9 and TRBJ1-4; 9 nucleotides match TRBD1. The germline gives CDR1 SGDLS, CDR2 YYNGEE. The ends lost 0 bases at V and 7 bases at J; junction bases unmatched: 4. The CDR3 totals 15 residues. CDR3 sequence reads: CASSVDGTGPEKLFF. The DNA of the CDR3 is TGTGCCAGCAGCGTAGATGGGACAGGGCCTGAAAAACTGTTTTTT. Supplemented by reference TRBV9 and TRBJ1-4, the full variable domain reads DSGVTQTPKHLITATGQRVTLRCSPRSGDLSVYWYQQSLDQGLQFLIQYYNGEERAKGNILERFSAQQFPDLHSELNLSSLELGDSALYFCASSVDGTGPEKLFFGSGTQLSVL.

The chain carries TRBV21-1 and TRBJ1-1; TRBD1 was called by the table and not checked on the DNA. TRBV21-1 is marked as a pseudogene. The CDR3 has 15 residues. The CDR3 spells CASSKGAGLNTEAFF. In DNA form, the CDR3 reads TGTGCCAGCAGCAAAGGGGCAGGCTTGAACACTGAAGCTTTCTTT.

This sequence joins TRBV4-2 and TRBJ2-1; D is perhaps TRBD2 (5 bases). Trimming shortened V by 0 bases and J by 0 bases, and 15 bases separated the two germline ends. Germline V gene lookup returns CDR1 LGHNA and CDR2 YNFKEQ. This CDR3 spans 18 amino acids. The CDR3 loop is CASSQDDGGLPSYNEQFF. The CDR3 DNA sequence: TGTGCCAGCAGCCAAGACGACGGCGGACTCCCCTCCTACAATGAGCAGTTCTTC.

This clone was detected once. This chain uses TRBV20-1 with TRBJ1-2; D unclear. Looked up from germline, CDR1 is DFQATT and CDR2 is SNEGSKA (reference sequence). With 6 bases removed from V and 8 bases from J, the gap between germline ends came to 13 bases. The CDR3 has 11 residues. The CDR3 region has the DNA TGCAGTGCACCGCGGAATTCGGGCTACACCTTC. Its protein is CSAPRNSGYTF.

V usage is TRBV4-3 and J usage is TRBJ2-7; TRBD2 matches 10 bases. The CDR3 runs to 14 residues. V was clipped by 3 bases and J by 3 bases; unmatched bases: 2. Per the germline V gene, CDR1 is LGHNA and CDR2 is YSLEER. The CDR3 sequence: CASSQRTSGYEQYF. DNA for the CDR3: TGCGCCAGCAGCCAGCGGACTAGCGGCTACGAGCAGTACTTC.

This sequence joins TRBV19 and TRBJ2-2; a weak D match, TRBD2 (6 bases). The germline CDR1 and CDR2 sequences are LNHDA and SQIVND (reference sequence). V shed 8 bases and J shed 3 bases, with 13 bases lying between them. The CDR3 covers 14 residues. CDR3 bases: TGTGCCAGTTGTTCGGGGGTTTACACCGGGGAGCTGTTTTTT. Its translation is CASCSGVYTGELFF.

In this sample, this clone turned up a few times. This rearrangement joins TRBV5-6 to TRBJ2-5; no definite D call. The CDR3 is 12 residues long. Trimming shortened V by 1 base and J by 11 bases, and 12 bases separated the two germline ends. The germline V gene encodes CDR1 SGHDT and CDR2 YYEEEE. CDR3 loop: CASSLYASSQYF. CDR3 bases: TGTGCCAGCAGCTTGTACGCTAGTTCGCAGTACTTC. The variable domain in full, with the rest retrieved from reference TRBV5-6 and TRBJ2-5, is DAGVTQSPTHLIKTRGQQVTLRCSPKSGHDTVSWYQQALGQGPQFIFQYYEEEERQRGNFPDRFSGHQFPNYSSELNVNALLLGDSALYLCASSLYASSQYFGPGTRLLVL.